The rows below give T cell receptor beta chains drawn from one sample of a study of blood T cell repertoires in COVID-19. Profiled with immunoSEQ multiplex PCR; TCRdb holds only in-frame clones, not every one. The repertoire has 150,000 to 190,000 clones, roughly four fifths of them found once; the top ten carry more than 3%. Specimen: peripheral blood. Source of these receptors: a woman aged 80 or over with acute or convalescent COVID-19. The CDR3 runs from the conserved cysteine through the conserved F or W. The order of the fields is clone size, V gene, J gene, D gene, CDR3 DNA, CDR3 protein. D genes are given only for firm matches. Expanded clones are given a class, and other clones once, few, many or no size at all.

size: NA
V: TRBV30
J: TRBJ1-3
D: TRBD1
DNA: TGTGCCTGGGACAGGGGTGGCCCTGGAAACACCATATATTTT
CDR3: CAWDRGGPGNTIYF

size: NA
V: TRBV7-3
J: TRBJ1-2
D: NA
DNA: TGTGCCAGCAGCTCTAGTCAGGGGAATGGCTACACCTTC
CDR3: CASSSSQGNGYTF

size: NA
V: TRBV27
J: TRBJ2-1
D: TRBD2
DNA: TGTGCCAGCAGCTTAAGGACTAGCGGGACCTCCTACAATGAGCAGTTCTTC
CDR3: CASSLRTSGTSYNEQFF

size: NA
V: TRBV5-1
J: TRBJ2-1
D: TRBD1
DNA: TGCGCCAGCAGCATGACAGGGGAAGGCTCCTACAATGAGCAGTTCTTC
CDR3: CASSMTGEGSYNEQFF

size: NA
V: TRBV7-9
J: TRBJ2-2
D: NA
DNA: TGTGCCAGCAGCGCGGTTGGTGGCGGGGAGCTGTTTTTT
CDR3: CASSAVGGGELFF

size: many
V: TRBV2
J: TRBJ1-6
D: NA
DNA: TGTGCCAGCAGTGAGTCACGGAGTACGAATTCACCCCTCCACTTT
CDR3: CASSESRSTNSPLHF

size: NA
V: TRBV10-3
J: TRBJ2-1
D: NA
DNA: TGTGCCATCAGTGAGTCCGGGACATTCGACTATGAGCAGTTCTTC
CDR3: CAISESGTFDYEQFF

size: NA
V: TRBV19
J: TRBJ2-1
D: TRBD2
DNA: TGTGCCAGTAGTCTACTAGCGGGAGGGCCCCATGAGCAGTTCTTC
CDR3: CASSLLAGGPHEQFF

size: once
V: TRBV5-4
J: TRBJ2-4
D: NA
DNA: TGTGCCAGCAGCCACGGTGGGAGCCTAGCCAAAAACATTCAGTACTTC
CDR3: CASSHGGSLAKNIQYF

size: NA
V: TRBV19
J: TRBJ1-1
D: NA
DNA: TGTGCCACCTCTAGCCCCATGAACACTGAAGCTTTCTTT
CDR3: CATSSPMNTEAFF

size: NA
V: TRBV5-1
J: TRBJ2-3
D: NA
DNA: TGCGCCAGCAGCGTCGGGTTAAACACAGATACGCAGTATTTT
CDR3: CASSVGLNTDTQYF

size: NA
V: TRBV6-5
J: TRBJ2-7
D: TRBD2
DNA: TGTGCCAGCATCAAATCCGGGGGGAAGGTCTACGAGCAGTACTTC
CDR3: CASIKSGGKVYEQYF

size: NA
V: TRBV5-5
J: TRBJ2-3
D: TRBD2
DNA: TGTGCCAGCAGCTTGGAGACTAGCGCAGATACGCAGTATTTT
CDR3: CASSLETSADTQYF

size: NA
V: TRBV4-2
J: TRBJ1-6
D: NA
DNA: TGTGCCAGCAGCCAAGATCGGGATCCCTCCTATAATTCACCCCTCCACTTT
CDR3: CASSQDRDPSYNSPLHF

size: NA
V: TRBV6-5
J: TRBJ2-7
D: NA
DNA: TGTGCCAGCAGTTACTCGAACAGGTTGACCTACGAGCAGTACTTC
CDR3: CASSYSNRLTYEQYF

size: NA
V: TRBV6-2/TRBV6-3
J: TRBJ1-4
D: TRBD1
DNA: TGTGCCAGCAGTACCGGGACAGGGGATGAAAAACTGTTTTTT
CDR3: CASSTGTGDEKLFF

size: NA
V: TRBV7-2
J: TRBJ2-7
D: NA
DNA: TGTGCCAGCAGCTTAGGAGTTAGTCTGTACGAGCAGTACTTC
CDR3: CASSLGVSLYEQYF

size: few
V: TRBV7-9
J: TRBJ1-3
D: NA
DNA: TGTGCCTGCAGCTTAGACGAACTCTTAGGAAACACCATATATTTT
CDR3: CACSLDELLGNTIYF

size: NA
V: TRBV12-5
J: TRBJ2-7
D: TRBD2
DNA: TGTGCTAGTGGACAGAATAGCGGGGGCTACGAGCAGTACTTC
CDR3: CASGQNSGGYEQYF

size: few
V: TRBV5-6
J: TRBJ1-1
D: NA
DNA: TGTGCCAGCAGCTTGTGGGGAGGGGAGTTGAACACTGAAGCTTTCTTT
CDR3: CASSLWGGELNTEAFF

size: NA
V: TRBV4-1
J: TRBJ1-5
D: TRBD1
DNA: TGCGCCAGCAGCCAAGAGGGACAGTTTAGCAATCAGCCCCAGCATTTT
CDR3: CASSQEGQFSNQPQHF

size: NA
V: TRBV19
J: TRBJ2-7
D: TRBD2
DNA: TGTGCCAGTAGTATATCTAGCGGAAAGACGATCTACGAGCAGTACTTC
CDR3: CASSISSGKTIYEQYF

size: NA
V: TRBV5-1
J: TRBJ2-3
D: TRBD2
DNA: TGCGCCAGCAGCGGAGGACTAGCGGCCCTTAGCACAGATACGCAGTATTTT
CDR3: CASSGGLAALSTDTQYF

size: NA
V: TRBV6-6
J: TRBJ1-2
D: NA
DNA: TGTGCCAGCAACCCGGACAGCATGGAGGGCTACACCTTC
CDR3: CASNPDSMEGYTF

size: few
V: TRBV6-6
J: TRBJ1-6
D: NA
DNA: TGTGCCAGCAGTCGCAGGGGAGAGGATTCACCCCTCCACTTT
CDR3: CASSRRGEDSPLHF

size: once
V: TRBV6-5
J: TRBJ1-5
D: NA
DNA: TGTGCCAGCAGTCCCCCAGGGGATTGGAATCAGCCCCAGCATTTT
CDR3: CASSPPGDWNQPQHF

size: NA
V: TRBV7-2
J: TRBJ2-5
D: TRBD1
DNA: TGTGCCAGCAGCCCACTGGGACAGGGAGAGACCCAGTACTTC
CDR3: CASSPLGQGETQYF

size: NA
V: TRBV10-1
J: TRBJ1-3
D: NA
DNA: TGCGCCAGCACCCACAATCGCAAGTATCAAGTGGGAAACACCATATATTTT
CDR3: CASTHNRKYQVGNTIYF

size: NA
V: TRBV7-8
J: TRBJ2-5
D: NA
DNA: TGTGCCAGCAGCCCAAGACTCAGCGGTGAGACCCAGTACTTC
CDR3: CASSPRLSGETQYF

size: NA
V: TRBV7-9
J: TRBJ1-5
D: NA
DNA: TGTGCCAGCAGCCCCGGTCTAGATAGCAATCAGCCCCAGCATTTT
CDR3: CASSPGLDSNQPQHF

size: NA
V: TRBV19
J: TRBJ1-2
D: TRBD1
DNA: TGTGCCAGTCAAACCGGGACAGGGCTAAACTATGGCTACACCTTC
CDR3: CASQTGTGLNYGYTF

size: NA
V: TRBV6-5
J: TRBJ1-2
D: TRBD1
DNA: TGTGCCAGCAGCACATCCCGGACAGGAGTTTATGGCTACACCTTC
CDR3: CASSTSRTGVYGYTF

size: NA
V: TRBV6-5
J: TRBJ2-7
D: TRBD1
DNA: TGTGCCAGCAGTTACAGGACAGGGCTAGGCTACGAGCAGTACTTC
CDR3: CASSYRTGLGYEQYF

size: NA
V: TRBV7-2
J: TRBJ1-1
D: NA
DNA: TGTGCCAGCAGCTTATGGCAGGACACTGAAGCTTTCTTT
CDR3: CASSLWQDTEAFF